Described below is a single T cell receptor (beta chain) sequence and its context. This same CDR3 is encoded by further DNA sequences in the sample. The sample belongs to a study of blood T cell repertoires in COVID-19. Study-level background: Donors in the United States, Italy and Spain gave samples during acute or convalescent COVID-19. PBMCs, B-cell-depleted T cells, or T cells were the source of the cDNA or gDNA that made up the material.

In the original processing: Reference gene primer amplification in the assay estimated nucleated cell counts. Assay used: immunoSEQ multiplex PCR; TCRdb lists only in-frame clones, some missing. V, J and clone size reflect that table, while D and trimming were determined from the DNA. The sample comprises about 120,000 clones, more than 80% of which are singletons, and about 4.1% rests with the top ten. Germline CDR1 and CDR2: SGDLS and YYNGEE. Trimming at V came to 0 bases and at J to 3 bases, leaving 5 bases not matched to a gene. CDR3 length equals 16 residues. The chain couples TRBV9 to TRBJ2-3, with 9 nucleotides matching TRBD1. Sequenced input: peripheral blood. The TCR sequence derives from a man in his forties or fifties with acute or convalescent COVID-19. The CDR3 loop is CASSVGGTGSTDTQYF. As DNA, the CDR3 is TGTGCCAGCAGCGTAGGGGGGACAGGGAGTACAGATACGCAGTATTTT.